The 26 T cell receptor beta chains given below trace back to one sample, sequenced in a study of cytomegalovirus exposure and HLA in healthy donors. Here immunoSEQ multiplex PCR was the method, and the copy in TCRdb shows in-frame clones only, minus some. The table lists over 150,000 clones, 91% of them singletons. The sample taken for sequencing was PBMCs. The source is a woman aged 18-29 years in good health and CMV-seropositive.

V gene TRBV2 combines with J gene TRBJ1-4; D is perhaps TRBD1 (6 bases). Germline V gene sequence: CDR1 SNHLY, CDR2 FYNNEI. The CDR3 is made up of 16 amino acids. The V end lost 4 bases, the J end lost 7 bases, and 19 bases lay between the germline ends. Here the CDR3 reads CASSGEDSRVSEKLFF. The DNA of the CDR3 is TGTGCCAGCAGTGGCGAGGACAGTAGGGTTAGTGAAAAACTGTTTTTT.

The V call is TRBV18, the J call TRBJ2-1; possible D gene TRBD1, 5 bases. The CDR3 totals 15 residues. V was trimmed by 4 bases and J by 0 bases, leaving 10 bases between them. The germline V gene has CDR1 KGHSH and CDR2 LQKENI. The CDR3 is CASSQGLSSYNEQFF. The CDR3 DNA follows: TGTGCCAGCTCACAGGGGCTGAGCTCCTACAATGAGCAGTTCTTC.

This clone was recorded at least ten times. The chain joins TRBV19 to TRBJ1-2; 7 nucleotides agree with TRBD1. This CDR3 spans 16 amino acids. Looked up from germline, CDR1 is LNHDA and CDR2 is SQIVND (reference sequence). J gave up 3 bases and V 5 bases, and 12 bases lay outside the gene matches. The CDR3 reads CASSAYRGGGDYGYTF. Here the CDR3 DNA reads TGTGCCAGTAGTGCATACAGGGGAGGTGGGGACTATGGCTACACCTTC. The variable domain in full, with the rest retrieved from reference TRBV19 and TRBJ1-2, is DGGITQSPKYLFRKEGQNVTLSCEQNLNHDAMYWYRQDPGQGLRLIYYSQIVNDFQKGDIAEGYSVSREKKESFPLTVTSAQKNPTAFYLCASSAYRGGGDYGYTFGSGTRLTVV.

This CDR3 is CASSPDRGRTETQYF. DNA for the CDR3: TGTGCCAGCTCCCCCGACAGGGGGCGCACAGAGACCCAGTACTTC. J is TRBJ2-5 and V is TRBV18; TRBD1 aligns across 10 bases. This CDR3 is built from 15 residues. With 6 bases clipped from V and 4 bases from J, the junction kept 8 bases outside the gene matches. Germline V lookup: CDR1 KGHSH, CDR2 LQKENI.

As to this clone: Mismatch with germline at one junction end may stem from a read error. The genes are TRBV11-2 and TRBJ2-7; D might be TRBD1 (6 bases). Looked up from germline, CDR1 is SGHAT and CDR2 is FQNNGV. This CDR3 has 15 residues. The CDR3 loop is CASSLPGQSPTSVDF. CDR3 DNA sequence: TGTGCCAGCAGCTTACCCGGACAGTCCCCTACGTCAGTGGACTTC.

The V and J genes are TRBV19 and TRBJ1-1; no firm D call. CDR3 length equals 13 residues. Germline V gene lookup returns CDR1 LNHDA and CDR2 SQIVND (reference sequence). Trimming removed 5 bases at V and 3 bases at J, with 10 bases between. CDR3 nucleotides: TGTGCCAGTAGTGTACTTTTCGACACTGAAGCTTTCTTT. Protein: CASSVLFDTEAFF.

The count of this clone is one. The chain uses TRBV10-1 and TRBJ2-1, with 8 bases matching TRBD2. Germline CDR1 and CDR2: WNHNN and SYGVQD (reference sequence). This CDR3 is built from 13 residues. The trim removed 6 bases at V and 8 bases at J, leaving 6 bases unmatched. Here the CDR3 reads CASSPLAGYEQFF. CDR3 nucleotides: TGCGCCAGCAGCCCATTAGCGGGGTATGAGCAGTTCTTC.

The chain uses TRBV5-1 and TRBJ1-2; 7 bases fit TRBD1. After removal of 0 bases from V and 5 bases from J, the junction contained 4 bases not matched to a gene. CDR3 length equals 14 residues. Germline CDR1 is SGHRS and CDR2 is YFSETQ. The DNA for the CDR3 is TGCGCCAGCAGCTTGGTGGGACAGCAGTATGGCTACACCTTC. Its translation: CASSLVGQQYGYTF.

This clone was observed a single time. V usage is TRBV6-5 and J usage is TRBJ2-3; 9 nucleotides align to TRBD2. Germline-derived CDR1 and CDR2 are MNHEY and SVGAGI. V lost 10 bases, J lost 1 base, and 3 bases stayed unmatched. The CDR3 sequence is 13 residues long. The CDR3 here is CATRTSGTDTQYF. CDR3 sequence (DNA): TGTGCCACCAGGACTAGCGGCACAGATACGCAGTATTTT.

V and J are TRBV5-4 and TRBJ1-2; D is perhaps TRBD1 (6 bases). The V end lost 1 base, the J end lost 4 bases, and 8 bases lay between the germline ends. The CDR3 runs to 13 residues. The germline CDR1 and CDR2 sequences are SGHNT and YYREEE (reference sequence). CDR3 region: CASSLRGSYGYTF. The DNA for the CDR3 is TGTGCCAGCAGCTTGAGGGGGAGCTATGGCTACACCTTC.

This chain joins TRBV5-1 and TRBJ1-1, with 9 nucleotides matching TRBD1. The CDR3 runs to 17 residues. V was clipped by 3 bases and J by 2 bases; unmatched bases: 11. CDR1 SGHRS and CDR2 YFSETQ come from the germline V gene. CDR3 sequence: CASSWAGTGFFNTEAFF. The CDR3 DNA sequence: TGCGCCAGCAGCTGGGCCGGGACAGGGTTTTTCAACACTGAAGCTTTCTTT.

The J gene is TRBJ2-4, the V gene TRBV7-9; TRBD2 is a possible D gene (7 bases). V shed 2 bases and J shed 6 bases, with 14 bases lying between them. Germline CDR1 reads SEHNR; CDR2 reads FQNEAQ (reference sequence). The CDR3 totals 15 residues. The CDR3 spells CASSLPGLGGNIQYF. CDR3 DNA: TGTGCCAGCAGCTTACCCGGACTAGGGGGAAACATTCAGTACTTC.

This rearrangement joins TRBV10-3 to TRBJ2-5; TRBD2 matches at 10 bases. V dropped 6 bases and J dropped 4; count of bases not matched to a gene: 8. Per the germline V gene, CDR1 is ENHRY and CDR2 is SYGVKD. The CDR3 contains 15 residues. CDR3 DNA sequence: TGTGCCATCAGGAGCGGGAGGGGACCAGGAGAGACCCAGTACTTC. This gives the protein CAIRSGRGPGETQYF.

This chain joins TRBV5-1 and TRBJ2-1; 8 bases are a match to TRBD1. The CDR3 sequence is 16 residues long. V lost 1 base and J lost 3; bases outside the gene matches: 6. Germline CDR1 reads SGHRS; CDR2 reads YFSETQ. The CDR3 bases are TGCGCCAGCAGCTTGCGGACAGGGTTCGTCTACAATGAGCAGTTCTTC. Translation gives CASSLRTGFVYNEQFF.

J is TRBJ2-5 and V is TRBV7-6, with D perhaps TRBD1 (5 bases). This CDR3 region has 18 residues. The germline CDR1 and CDR2 sequences are SGHVS and FNYEAQ. Between the trimmed V and J ends, which lost 1 base and 0 bases, there was a span of 18 bases. CDR3 nucleotides: TGTGCCAGCAGCTTAGGGTTGCCCGCGACAGCGTACCAAGAGACCCAGTACTTC. This gives the protein CASSLGLPATAYQETQYF.

The chain carries TRBV19 and TRBJ2-5; no reliable D call. V dropped 1 base and J dropped 5 bases, with 17 bases sitting between them. The V gene's germline CDR1 is LNHDA and CDR2 SQIVND (reference sequence). CDR3 length: 16 amino acids. The chain's CDR3 is CASSIVSENTGETQYF. CDR3 bases: TGTGCCAGTAGTATAGTTTCGGAAAACACCGGGGAGACCCAGTACTTC.

This clone was counted once. The chain is built from TRBV28 and TRBJ2-1; D uncertain. Trimming cost V 1 base and J 0 bases, with 10 bases left between them. The CDR3 has 16 residues. The germline CDR1 and CDR2 sequences are MDHEN and SYDVKM. The CDR3 protein is CASSLSGLSSYNEQFF. In nucleotides, the CDR3 is TGTGCCAGCAGTTTATCAGGCCTAAGCTCCTACAATGAGCAGTTCTTC.

The V gene is TRBV2, the J gene TRBJ2-7; the D is unclear. Trimming took off 2 bases at V and 5 bases at J, with 16 bases between the two ends. This CDR3 region has 15 residues. Germline-derived CDR1 and CDR2 are SNHLY and FYNNEI. The CDR3 coding sequence is TGTGCCAGCAGTGAAATCCAGGAATGGCTCCACGAGCAGTACTTC. This translates into CASSEIQEWLHEQYF.

The chain combines TRBV7-8 with TRBJ2-3, with a weak D call TRBD1 (6 bases). V lost 5 bases to trimming and J lost 5 bases, with 14 bases between them. This CDR3 contains 14 residues. Germline V gene data show CDR1 as SGHVS and CDR2 as FQNEAQ. CDR3 in amino acids: CASSQRVGGDTQYF. Here the CDR3 DNA reads TGTGCCAGCAGCCAACGGGTAGGGGGAGATACGCAGTATTTT.

V is TRBV2 and J is TRBJ1-6; D is uncertain. Trimming left V 3 bases short and J 3 bases short, with 15 bases between. The germline CDR1 and CDR2 sequences are SNHLY and FYNNEI. The CDR3 consists of 17 residues. CDR3 DNA sequence: TGTGCCAGCAGTGATAGAGGCCTTGGAATCTATAATTCACCCCTCCACTTT. Protein product: CASSDRGLGIYNSPLHF. Looking up the rest from reference TRBV2 and TRBJ1-6 gives the full variable domain: EPEVTQTPSHQVTQMGQEVILRCVPISNHLYFYWYRQILGQKVEFLVSFYNNEISEKSEIFDDQFSVERPDGSNFTLKIRSTKLEDSAMYFCASSDRGLGIYNSPLHFGNGTRLTVT.

V gene TRBV6-6 combines with J gene TRBJ2-1; D not certain. Trimming left V 2 bases short and J 8 bases short, with 4 bases between. Germline V gene data show CDR1 as MNHNY and CDR2 as SVGAGI (reference sequence). The length of the CDR3 is 11 residues. This chain's CDR3 is CASSYLYEQFF. CDR3 nucleotides: TGTGCCAGCAGTTACCTCTATGAGCAGTTCTTC.

The chain recombines TRBV19 with TRBJ1-5; 7 bases line up with TRBD1. Trimming removed 1 base from V and 1 base from J; junction bases left unmatched: 7. In germline, CDR1 is LNHDA, CDR2 SQIVND (reference sequence). The CDR3 spans 17 residues. The CDR3 sequence is CASSIGRQQGSNQPQHF. CDR3 in DNA: TGTGCCAGTAGTATAGGGCGTCAACAGGGGAGCAATCAGCCCCAGCATTTT.

The V and J genes are TRBV19 and TRBJ1-2, with 10 bases lining up with TRBD1. Losses at the gene ends were 7 bases for V and 4 bases for J; bases not matched to a gene: 6. Germline-derived CDR1 and CDR2 are LNHDA and SQIVND (reference sequence). This CDR3 has 14 amino acids. CDR3 in amino acids: CASILTGGGYGYTF. The CDR3 DNA is TGTGCCAGTATTTTGACAGGGGGCGGCTATGGCTACACCTTC.

The V and J genes are TRBV19 and TRBJ2-5; 15 nucleotides line up with TRBD2. The trim removed 2 bases at V and 5 bases at J, leaving 3 bases unmatched. CDR3 length equals 16 residues. The germline V gene encodes CDR1 LNHDA and CDR2 SQIVND (reference sequence). The CDR3 protein is CASSITGTSGGETQYF. In DNA, the CDR3 is TGTGCCAGTAGTATAACAGGGACTAGCGGGGGGGAGACCCAGTACTTC.

This chain links TRBV5-1 with TRBJ1-1; the D gene is possibly TRBD1 (5 bases). The V gene's germline CDR1 is SGHRS and CDR2 YFSETQ. With 1 base removed from V and 0 bases from J, the gap between germline ends came to 13 bases. The CDR3 spans 16 residues. CDR3: CASSLRQGLLNTEAFF. CDR3 DNA sequence: TGCGCCAGCAGCTTGAGGCAGGGCCTCTTGAACACTGAAGCTTTCTTT.

The chain couples TRBV15 to TRBJ1-2; 8 nucleotides agree with TRBD1. The V gene end was trimmed by 5 bases and the J gene end by 4 bases; junction bases not matched to a gene: 6. CDR1 is LNHNV and CDR2 is YYDKDF in the germline V gene (reference sequence). This CDR3 spans 14 amino acids. The CDR3 spells CATSPPGTGYGYTF. CDR3 bases: TGTGCCACCAGCCCTCCCGGGACAGGCTATGGCTACACCTTC.